A selection of T cell receptor beta chains follows, all from one sample in a study of OX40 agonist ivuxolimab in advanced cancers. Sequenced by immunoSEQ multiplex PCR; TCRdb stores in-frame clones only, minus some. The repertoire holds roughly 30,000 clones, over 90% seen once, with more than 20% in the top ten. The source material was CD4+ or CD8+ T cells sorted from blood, sampled in a trial of the OX40 agonist ivuxolimab. The source of these receptors is an adult with an advanced solid tumor such as melanoma, head and neck, liver or kidney cancer. CDR3s include the opening cysteine and the closing phenylalanine or tryptophan.

v_gene: TRBV4-2
j_gene: TRBJ2-7
CDR3aa: CASSLTGLTYEQYF

v_gene: TRBV9
j_gene: TRBJ1-1
CDR3aa: CASSLGGMNTEAFF

v_gene: TRBV9
j_gene: TRBJ1-1
CDR3aa: CASSVATSGMNTEAFF

v_gene: TRBV15
j_gene: TRBJ1-6
CDR3aa: CATSRGDSPLHF

v_gene: TRBV6-5
j_gene: TRBJ2-4
CDR3aa: CASAGSKNIQYF

v_gene: TRBV2
j_gene: TRBJ2-7
CDR3aa: CASSTGQGAEQYF

v_gene: TRBV28
j_gene: TRBJ1-1
CDR3aa: CASSLEVNTEAFF

v_gene: TRBV2
j_gene: TRBJ2-1
CDR3aa: CASRATSGSYNEQFF

v_gene: TRBV11-2
j_gene: TRBJ1-1
CDR3aa: CASSLAPRAEAFF

v_gene: TRBV4-1
j_gene: TRBJ1-5
CDR3aa: CASSQTGDSNQPQHF

v_gene: TRBV6-1
j_gene: TRBJ1-6
CDR3aa: CASSEKGGGAYNSPLHF

v_gene: TRBV2
j_gene: TRBJ2-2
CDR3aa: CASSELGELFF

v_gene: TRBV7-9
j_gene: TRBJ2-7
CDR3aa: CASSPPGTGGNEQYF

v_gene: TRBV27
j_gene: TRBJ2-1
CDR3aa: CASSPRRADPYNEQFF

v_gene: TRBV2
j_gene: TRBJ2-7
CDR3aa: CASSGAGASYEQYF

v_gene: TRBV4-3
j_gene: TRBJ2-3
CDR3aa: CASSQEDSTDTQYF

v_gene: TRBV27
j_gene: TRBJ2-1
CDR3aa: CASSLGAGAGSEQFF

v_gene: TRBV6-5
j_gene: TRBJ1-5
CDR3aa: CASSYSWGEDQPQHF

v_gene: TRBV13
j_gene: TRBJ2-2
CDR3aa: CASSPAGGRYTGELFF

v_gene: TRBV7-2
j_gene: TRBJ2-1
CDR3aa: CASRDGTSGGPTYNEQFF

v_gene: TRBV19
j_gene: TRBJ2-5
CDR3aa: CASRLGGKETQYF

v_gene: TRBV7-9
j_gene: TRBJ2-3
CDR3aa: CASSRTGPDTQYF

v_gene: TRBV7-9
j_gene: TRBJ2-1
CDR3aa: CASSLAGSDGEQFF

v_gene: TRBV5-5
j_gene: TRBJ2-7
CDR3aa: CASSLLVGGAYEQYF

v_gene: TRBV6-6
j_gene: TRBJ2-7
CDR3aa: CASSYLIGYEQYF

v_gene: TRBV7-2
j_gene: TRBJ2-2
CDR3aa: CASSKRSGRDGGELFF

v_gene: TRBV9
j_gene: TRBJ2-7
CDR3aa: CASSVSPGTVSYEQYF

v_gene: TRBV19
j_gene: TRBJ2-5
CDR3aa: CASSIGHRAGQETQYF

v_gene: TRBV16
j_gene: TRBJ2-3
CDR3aa: CASSQFAGDTQYF

v_gene: TRBV25-1
j_gene: TRBJ2-7
CDR3aa: CASSEYRTSGSPLDEQYF

v_gene: TRBV29-1
j_gene: TRBJ1-3
CDR3aa: CSVEDSISGNTIYF

v_gene: TRBV5-5
j_gene: TRBJ1-1
CDR3aa: CASSLTDTEAFF

v_gene: TRBV6-9
j_gene: TRBJ2-7
CDR3aa: CASSYAGYEQYF

v_gene: TRBV6-5
j_gene: TRBJ2-5
CDR3aa: CASSYSDIQETQYF

v_gene: TRBV12-5
j_gene: TRBJ2-7
CDR3aa: CASGPLSGRGQYF

v_gene: TRBV7-9
j_gene: TRBJ1-2
CDR3aa: CASSTWESIRRRF

v_gene: TRBV5-1
j_gene: TRBJ1-2
CDR3aa: CASSLEGSSYGYTF

v_gene: TRBV2
j_gene: TRBJ2-7
CDR3aa: CASSRTSGFNEQYF

v_gene: TRBV11-2
j_gene: TRBJ2-3
CDR3aa: CASSLGWGLTDTQYF

v_gene: TRBV7-9
j_gene: TRBJ1-4
CDR3aa: CASSPEGSTNEKLFF